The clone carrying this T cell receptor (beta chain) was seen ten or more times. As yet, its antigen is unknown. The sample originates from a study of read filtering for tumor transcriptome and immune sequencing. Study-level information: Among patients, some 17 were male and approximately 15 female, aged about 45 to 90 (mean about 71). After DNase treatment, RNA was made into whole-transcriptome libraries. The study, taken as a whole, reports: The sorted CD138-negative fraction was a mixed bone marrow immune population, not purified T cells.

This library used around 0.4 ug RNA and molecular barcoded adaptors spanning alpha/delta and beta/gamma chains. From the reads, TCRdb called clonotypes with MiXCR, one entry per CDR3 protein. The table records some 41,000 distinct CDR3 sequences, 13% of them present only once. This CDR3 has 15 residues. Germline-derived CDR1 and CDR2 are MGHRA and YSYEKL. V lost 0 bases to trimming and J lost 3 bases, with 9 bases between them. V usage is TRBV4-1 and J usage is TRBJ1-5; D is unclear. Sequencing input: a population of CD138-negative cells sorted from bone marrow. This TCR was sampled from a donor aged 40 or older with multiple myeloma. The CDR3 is CASSQEASNNQPQHF. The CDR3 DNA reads TGCGCCAGCAGCCAAGAAGCCAGTAACAATCAGCCCCAGCATTTT.